The clone carrying this T cell receptor beta chain was picked up one time. Looked up from germline, CDR1 is ENHRY and CDR2 is SYGVKD. The CDR3 covers 14 residues. Trimming left V 0 bases short and J 8 bases short, with 11 bases between. The data originate from a study of shared clonotypes between healthy human individuals. Genomic DNA from each subset was divided evenly over several immunoSEQ plates. Clones were read by immunoSEQ multiplex PCR, and TCRdb kept only the in-frame ones, dropping some. Here the sample spans around 2,100,000 clones, just under 95% being singletons. CD45RO-negative, CCR7-positively selected cells formed the naive CD8 fraction, excluding terminally differentiated effector memory CD45RA+ cells.

This clonotype was sampled from a man younger than 35 in good health. Sample: naive CD8+ T cells sorted from blood. The chain has TRBV10-3 and TRBJ2-1; no reliable D call. The CDR3, as DNA: TGTGCCATCAGTGAGTCGTTGGGAATCCATGAGCAGTTCTTC. Amino acid sequence: CAISESLGIHEQFF.